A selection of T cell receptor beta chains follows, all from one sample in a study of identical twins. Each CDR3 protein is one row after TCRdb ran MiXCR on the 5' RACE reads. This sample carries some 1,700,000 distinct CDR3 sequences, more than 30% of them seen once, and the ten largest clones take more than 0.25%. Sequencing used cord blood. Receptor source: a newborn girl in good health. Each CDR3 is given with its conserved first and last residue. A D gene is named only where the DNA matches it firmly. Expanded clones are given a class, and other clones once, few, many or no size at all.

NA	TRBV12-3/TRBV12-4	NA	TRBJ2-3	TGTGCCAGCAGTTCTGGACGACCTAGCGCAGATACGCAGTATTTT	CASSSGRPSADTQYF
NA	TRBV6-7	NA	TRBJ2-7	TGTGCCAGCAGTTACTCTCCAACAGTCTCCACCACCTACGAGCAGTACTTC	CASSYSPTVSTTYEQYF
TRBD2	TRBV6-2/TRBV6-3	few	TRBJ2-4	TGTGCCAGCAGTTACGGGTCTAGCGGGACGCTAAACATTCAGTACTTC	CASSYGSSGTLNIQYF
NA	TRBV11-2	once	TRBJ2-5	TGTGCCAGCAGCTTAGGACGACTAGGTCGGGAGACCCAGTACTTC	CASSLGRLGRETQYF
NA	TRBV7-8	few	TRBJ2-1	TGTGCCAGCAGCTTCTTACAGGGGGGGGGATCACATGAGCAGTTCTTC	CASSFLQGGGSHEQFF
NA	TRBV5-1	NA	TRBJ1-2	TGCGCCAGCAGCTTGTCAGCGATCAGGGAGGGTGGCTACACCTTC	CASSLSAIREGGYTF
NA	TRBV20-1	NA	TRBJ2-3	TGCAGTTCCGGTGGTCCAGATACGCAGTATTTT	CSSGGPDTQYF
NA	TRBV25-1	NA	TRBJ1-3	TGTGCCAGCAGTGAGGGGGCTGCCCGAAACACCATATATTTT	CASSEGAARNTIYF
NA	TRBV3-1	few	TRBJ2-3	TGTGCCAGCAGCCAAGATATTGCAGGGGCTAGCACAGATACGCAGTATTTT	CASSQDIAGASTDTQYF
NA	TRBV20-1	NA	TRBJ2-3	TGCAGTGCTAGGACCGGGACAACTAGCACAGATACGCAGTATTTT	CSARTGTTSTDTQYF
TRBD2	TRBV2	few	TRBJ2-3	TGTGCCAGCACCTCGCCTAGCGGAGATACGCAGTATTTT	CASTSPSGDTQYF
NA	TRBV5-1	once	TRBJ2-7	TGCGCCAGCAGCTCAAACCCAGGGGCAGGGGACTACGAGCAGTACTTC	CASSSNPGAGDYEQYF
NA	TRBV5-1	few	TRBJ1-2	TGCGCCAGCAGCTTGGATGGAGGGCCTGGCTACACCTTC	CASSLDGGPGYTF
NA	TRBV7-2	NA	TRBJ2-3	TGTGCCAGCAGCTCTCCCGGGACCCCGACGCAGTATTTT	CASSSPGTPTQYF
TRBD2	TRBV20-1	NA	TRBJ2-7	TGCAGTGCTAGAGTATTAGAGCGGGGGGGCAATGAGCAGTACTTC	CSARVLERGGNEQYF
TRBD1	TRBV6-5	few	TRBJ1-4	TGTGCCAGCAGTTATAGGGGGCGCACTAATGAAAAACTGTTTTTT	CASSYRGRTNEKLFF
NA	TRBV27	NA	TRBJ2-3	TGTGCCAGCAGTTTGAATCCCGCAGATACGCAGTATTTT	CASSLNPADTQYF
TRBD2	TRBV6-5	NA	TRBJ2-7	TGTGCCAGCAGTAGGACTAGCGGGAGAACCTACGAGCAGTACTTC	CASSRTSGRTYEQYF
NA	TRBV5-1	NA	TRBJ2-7	TGCGCCAGCAGCTTGGATCGCGGGGGCTGGGACGAGCAGTACTTC	CASSLDRGGWDEQYF
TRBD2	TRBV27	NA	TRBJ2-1	TGTGCCAGCAGCAAAACGGGAGGTGGGCACAATGAGCAGTTCTTC	CASSKTGGGHNEQFF
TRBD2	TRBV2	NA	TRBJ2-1	TGTGCCAGCAGATTGAGTAGCGGGAGGACAGAGACCCAGTTCTTC	CASRLSSGRTETQFF
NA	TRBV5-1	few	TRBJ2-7	TGCGCCAGCAGCAAGCAGGGCCCCTCCTACGAGCAGTACTTC	CASSKQGPSYEQYF
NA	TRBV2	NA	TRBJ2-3	TGTGCCAGCAGTGAATCCCCGACCGTCGCAGATACGCAGTATTTT	CASSESPTVADTQYF
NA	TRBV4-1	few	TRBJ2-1	TGCGCCAGCAGCCGCAGACTAGTAACTAGCAATGAGCAGTTCTTC	CASSRRLVTSNEQFF
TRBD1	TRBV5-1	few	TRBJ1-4	TGCGCCAGCAGCAACGGGACAGGGGCAAATGAAAAACTGTTTTTT	CASSNGTGANEKLFF
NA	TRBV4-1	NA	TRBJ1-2	TGCGCCAGCAGCCAATCCGGGGGCCGCGGGTCCTACACCTTC	CASSQSGGRGSYTF
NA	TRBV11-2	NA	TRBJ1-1	TGTGCCAGCAGCTTAAAGTCCCGGCTCACTGAAGCTTTCTTT	CASSLKSRLTEAFF
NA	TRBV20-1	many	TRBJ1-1	TGCAGTGCTGGAAGAGTGAACACTGAAGCTTTCTTT	CSAGRVNTEAFF
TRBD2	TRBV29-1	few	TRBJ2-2	TGCAGCGTTCAGGGACTAACGAACACCGGGGAGCTGTTTTTT	CSVQGLTNTGELFF
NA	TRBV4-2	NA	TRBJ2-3	TGTGCCAGCAGCCAAGAATGGATTTACGGGGGCCGCCGAACAGATACGCAGTATTTT	CASSQEWIYGGRRTDTQYF
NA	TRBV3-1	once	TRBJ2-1	TGTGCCAGCAGCCGGGTGTCTCGGGGCAATGAGCAGTTCTTC	CASSRVSRGNEQFF
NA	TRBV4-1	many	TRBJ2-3	TGTGCCAGCAGCCAAGTTTCGGGAAGCACAGATACGCAGTATTTT	CASSQVSGSTDTQYF